This T cell receptor (beta chain) is drawn from a study of regulatory T cells in long-lasting Graves disease. Germline V gene sequence: CDR1 DFQATT, CDR2 SNEGSKA (reference sequence). The CDR3 totals 15 residues. V gave up 0 bases and J gave up 2 bases, with 13 bases separating them. Time point indicated: persistent/refractory GD, antithyroid drugs over 5 years with positive TRAb. The TCR library used RNA extracted from PBMCs. Building the TCR beta libraries relied on iRepertoire HTBI primers, and CDR3 regions underwent Arm-PCR. Via MiXCR, TCRdb re-called the multiplex PCR reads, giving one row per CDR3 protein. The repertoire holds approximately 690,000 distinct CDR3 sequences, with 25% to 35% as singletons.

This specimen was peripheral blood mononuclear cells (PBMCs), taken when the disease was refractory, from a patient treated with antithyroid drugs. This receptor was identified in a female donor with Graves disease. This rearrangement joins TRBV20-1 to TRBJ1-2, with D uncertain. The CDR3 DNA reads TGCAGTGCTAGAGATCTGGGTCAATCAAACTATGGCTACACCTTC. Translating gives CSARDLGQSNYGYTF.